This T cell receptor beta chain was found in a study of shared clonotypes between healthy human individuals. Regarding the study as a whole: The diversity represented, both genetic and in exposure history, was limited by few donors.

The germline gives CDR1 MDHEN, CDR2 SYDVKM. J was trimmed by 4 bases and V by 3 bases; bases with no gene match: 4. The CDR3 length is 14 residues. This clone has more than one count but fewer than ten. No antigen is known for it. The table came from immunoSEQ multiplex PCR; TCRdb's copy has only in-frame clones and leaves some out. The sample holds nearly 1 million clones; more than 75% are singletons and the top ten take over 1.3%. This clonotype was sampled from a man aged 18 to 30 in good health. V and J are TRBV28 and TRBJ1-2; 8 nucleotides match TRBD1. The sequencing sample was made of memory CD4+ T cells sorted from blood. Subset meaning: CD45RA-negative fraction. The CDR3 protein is CASSLGRGLYGYTF. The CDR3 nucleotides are TGTGCCAGCAGTTTGGGCAGGGGGCTCTATGGCTACACCTTC.